The 27 T cell receptor beta chains below come from one sample, sequenced in a study of shared clonotypes between healthy human individuals. TCRdb keeps only in-frame clones here, not all; method: immunoSEQ multiplex PCR. The data hold about 2.4 million clones, with 93% observed a single time. Sequenced input: naive CD4+ T cells from PBMCs. Subset meaning: CD45RA+ positively selected. These receptors all stem from a man aged 18 to 29 in good health. Some clones in this sample may be carry-over from other donors' samples.

The chain has TRBV7-9 and TRBJ2-3; tentative D call: TRBD2 (6 bases). The ends were cut back, 5 bases at V and 6 bases at J, with 24 bases in the middle. This CDR3 has 17 residues. Germline CDR1 SEHNR, CDR2 FQNEAQ (reference sequence). This CDR3 reads CASSPFNAGRRADTQYF. The CDR3 coding sequence is TGTGCCAGCAGCCCCTTCAATGCGGGGAGGAGGGCGGATACGCAGTATTTT.

The chain uses TRBV7-9 and TRBJ2-5; D is undetermined. The germline gives CDR1 SEHNR, CDR2 FQNEAQ (reference sequence). The CDR3 extends over 13 amino acids. V lost 2 bases, J lost 2 bases, and 6 bases lay in between. The CDR3 protein is CASSLTAQETQYF. Written as DNA, the CDR3 is TGTGCCAGCAGCTTAACAGCTCAAGAGACCCAGTACTTC.

The rearrangement links TRBV15 to TRBJ2-2, with D maybe TRBD2 (5 bases). Trimming took 5 bases from V and 5 from J, leaving 21 bases between them. Germline CDR1 and CDR2: LNHNV and YYDKDF (reference sequence). This CDR3 contains 17 residues. CDR3 amino acids: CATSGGPRGRGTGELFF. The CDR3 DNA reads TGTGCCACCAGCGGAGGACCCAGAGGCCGCGGTACCGGGGAGCTGTTTTTT.

The V call is TRBV4-3, the J call TRBJ2-1; no clear D gene. The CDR3 consists of 18 residues. With 4 bases removed from V and 1 base from J, the gap between germline ends came to 20 bases. Germline CDR1 is LGHNA and CDR2 is YSLEER. The CDR3 loop is CASSLKGGRAQSYNEQFF. Here the CDR3 DNA reads TGCGCCAGCAGCCTAAAGGGCGGACGTGCTCAGTCCTACAATGAGCAGTTCTTC.

The chain links TRBV7-3 to TRBJ2-1; 9 positions agree with TRBD1. The V and J ends lost 5 bases and 6 bases, in that order; junction bases with no gene match: 8. CDR1 SGHTA and CDR2 FQGTGA come from the germline V gene. The CDR3 spans 15 residues. Here the CDR3 DNA reads TGTGCCAGCAGCCCGAGGACAGGGGAGGGCAATGAGCAGTTCTTC. This gives the protein CASSPRTGEGNEQFF.

The rearrangement joins TRBV6-1 to TRBJ2-1; 10 bases are shared with TRBD2. CDR1 and CDR2 (germline): MNHNS, SASEGT. This CDR3 spans 14 amino acids. The V segment lost 1 base and the J segment 15 bases; nucleotides outside the gene matches: 9. CDR3 region: CASSEVSGRARVFF. The CDR3 DNA follows: TGTGCCAGCAGTGAAGTAAGCGGGAGGGCCAGGGTGTTCTTC.

This chain joins TRBV7-2 and TRBJ2-1; D unclear. The V gene's germline CDR1 is SGHTA and CDR2 FQGNSA. The CDR3 sequence is 12 residues long. The V end was cut by 5 bases, the J end by 8 bases, with 10 bases between. CDR3 residues: CASSRSFDEQFF. CDR3 nucleotides: TGTGCCAGCAGCCGATCCTTCGATGAGCAGTTCTTC.

The V call is TRBV5-1, the J call TRBJ2-1; 7 nucleotides line up with TRBD1. CDR1 and CDR2 from the germline V gene are SGHRS and YFSETQ. V dropped 1 base and J dropped 4; count of bases not matched to a gene: 5. The CDR3 length is 15 residues. This CDR3 is CASSLSDRFYNEQFF. The CDR3 coding sequence is TGCGCCAGCAGCTTGTCGGACAGGTTTTACAATGAGCAGTTCTTC. The full variable domain, its missing parts supplied by reference TRBV5-1 and TRBJ2-1, is KAGVTQTPRYLIKTRGQQVTLSCSPISGHRSVSWYQQTPGQGLQFLFEYFSETQRNKGNFPGRFSGRQFSNSRSEMNVSTLELGDSALYLCASSLSDRFYNEQFFGPGTRLTVL.

The CDR3 DNA is TGTGCCAGCACGAAGGGAAACACTGAAGCTTTCTTT. Translated, it gives CASTKGNTEAFF. The J gene is TRBJ1-1, the V gene TRBV25-1; D unclear. Trimming removed 7 bases at V and 2 bases at J, with 8 bases between. The CDR3 sequence is 12 residues long. Looked up from germline, CDR1 is MGHDK and CDR2 is SYGVNS.

The rearrangement uses TRBV10-3 and TRBJ2-3, with D possibly being TRBD1 or TRBD2 (5 bases each). Germline CDR1 is ENHRY and CDR2 is SYGVKD. Between the trimmed V and J ends, which lost 2 bases and 0 bases, there was a span of 15 bases. This CDR3 is 17 amino acids long. The DNA for the CDR3 is TGTGCCATCAGTGAGGGATTTGGGGGACCTAGCACAGATACGCAGTATTTT. Translation gives CAISEGFGGPSTDTQYF.

This chain connects TRBV19 to TRBJ1-1; 7 nucleotides match TRBD1. V gave up 4 bases and J gave up 1 base; unmatched junction bases: 3. Germline V lookup: CDR1 LNHDA, CDR2 SQIVND (reference sequence). This CDR3 spans 14 amino acids. In DNA, the CDR3 is TGTGCCAGTAGTAGACAGGGCCAGAACACTGAAGCTTTCTTT. It encodes CASSRQGQNTEAFF.

Remarks on this clone: The same CDR3 arises from other DNA sequences in this sample as well. V is TRBV7-3 and J is TRBJ2-7; 9 bases line up with TRBD1. Trimming removed 0 bases from V and 2 bases from J; junction bases left unmatched: 2. The CDR3 extends over 15 amino acids. The V gene's germline CDR1 is SGHTA and CDR2 FQGTGA. In DNA, the CDR3 is TGTGCCAGCAGCTTAACGGGACAGGGAGCCTACGAGCAGTACTTC. Its protein product is CASSLTGQGAYEQYF.

The chain carries TRBV19 and TRBJ2-7, with 12 bases fitting TRBD1. Germline lookup yields CDR1 LNHDA and CDR2 SQIVND (reference sequence). Trimming cost V 5 bases and J 3 bases; bases outside gene matches: 8. The CDR3 is 16 residues long. CDR3 bases: TGTGCCAGTAGTCTCGGGGGGACAGGGGGCGGCTACGAGCAGTACTTC. Translation: CASSLGGTGGGYEQYF. The variable domain in full, completed from reference TRBV19 and TRBJ2-7, reads DGGITQSPKYLFRKEGQNVTLSCEQNLNHDAMYWYRQDPGQGLRLIYYSQIVNDFQKGDIAEGYSVSREKKESFPLTVTSAQKNPTAFYLCASSLGGTGGGYEQYFGPGTRLTVT.

V usage is TRBV6-1 and J usage is TRBJ1-1; D gene ambiguous. The CDR3 runs to 13 residues. Trimming left V 6 bases short and J 1 base short, with 9 bases between. CDR1 is MNHNS and CDR2 is SASEGT in the germline V gene. The CDR3 here is CASSVTANTEAFF. CDR3 DNA: TGTGCCAGCAGCGTAACAGCGAACACTGAAGCTTTCTTT.

This chain uses TRBV28 with TRBJ1-1; 7 bases are shared with TRBD1. V trimming: 1 base; J trimming: 3 bases; junction bases outside the gene matches: 5. The germline CDR1 and CDR2 sequences are MDHEN and SYDVKM. The CDR3 sequence is 15 residues long. The CDR3, as DNA: TGTGCCAGCAGTTTATCGACAGGGTGGGACACTGAAGCTTTCTTT. Translated, it gives CASSLSTGWDTEAFF. Based on the CDR3 plus reference TRBV28 and TRBJ1-1, the full variable domain is DVKVTQSSRYLVKRTGEKVFLECVQDMDHENMFWYRQDPGLGLRLIYFSYDVKMKEKGDIPEGYSVSREKKERFSLILESASTNQTSMYLCASSLSTGWDTEAFFGQGTRLTVV.

V usage is TRBV21-1 and J usage is TRBJ2-6; no check of the table's D call, TRBD1, against the DNA was made. TRBV21-1 is annotated as a pseudogene. The CDR3 length is 21 residues. CDR3: CASSKALFGGRASSGANVLTF. CDR3 bases: TGTGCCAGCAGCAAAGCGCTTTTCGGCGGCAGGGCGAGCTCTGGGGCCAACGTCCTGACTTTC.

The chain employs TRBV6-6 and TRBJ2-7; possibly TRBD1 or TRBD2 for D (5 bases each). This CDR3 is 13 amino acids long. Germline V gene sequence: CDR1 MNHNY, CDR2 SVGAGI (reference sequence). V dropped 6 bases and J dropped 2 bases, with 11 bases sitting between them. CDR3 in DNA: TGTGCCAGCAGCCCCGGGACCCCCTACGAGCAGTACTTC. Translated, it gives CASSPGTPYEQYF.

As regards this clone: The same CDR3 is also encoded by other DNA sequences in this sample. The chain joins TRBV11-2 to TRBJ2-1, with 9 bases identical to TRBD2. The V gene end was trimmed by 4 bases and the J gene end by 2 bases; junction bases not matched to a gene: 3. The CDR3 consists of 15 residues. The germline V gene encodes CDR1 SGHAT and CDR2 FQNNGV. The DNA for the CDR3 is TGTGCCAGCAGCTCCCTAGCGGGACCCTACAATGAGCAGTTCTTC. It is translated as CASSSLAGPYNEQFF. Based on the CDR3 plus reference TRBV11-2 and TRBJ2-1, the full variable domain is EAGVAQSPRYKIIEKRQSVAFWCNPISGHATLYWYQQILGQGPKLLIQFQNNGVVDDSQLPKDRFSAERLKGVDSTLKIQPAKLEDSAVYLCASSSLAGPYNEQFFGPGTRLTVL.

The rearrangement joins TRBV9 to TRBJ2-2, with 10 bases fitting TRBD2. Germline V gives CDR1 SGDLS, CDR2 YYNGEE. With V trimmed by 2 bases and J by 6 bases, 10 bases remained unmatched. The CDR3 has 17 amino acids. The CDR3 DNA sequence: TGTGCCAGCAGCGTCATTTTAGCGGGAGGCCCGGCCGGGGAGCTGTTTTTT. This codes for CASSVILAGGPAGELFF.

The chain links TRBV6-1 to TRBJ2-1; 11 nucleotides align to TRBD2. V lost 3 bases, J lost 3 bases, and 4 bases stayed unmatched. The CDR3 sequence is 16 residues long. Looked up from germline, CDR1 is MNHNS and CDR2 is SASEGT. The CDR3: CASSDTSGSYYNEQFF. The CDR3 region has the DNA TGTGCCAGCAGTGATACTAGCGGGAGTTACTACAATGAGCAGTTCTTC.

Only one count was recorded for this clone. The chain has TRBV27 and TRBJ2-7, with 11 bases aligning to TRBD1. CDR1 is MNHEY and CDR2 is SMNVEV in the germline V gene (reference sequence). The CDR3 runs 16 residues. J gave up 2 bases and V 6 bases, and 9 bases lay outside the gene matches. Written as DNA, the CDR3 is TGTGCCAGCAGACCCCCCCCGGGACAGGGGGCCTACGAGCAGTACTTC. The encoded protein is CASRPPPGQGAYEQYF.

This clone was detected once. The chain joins TRBV30 to TRBJ2-1; D unresolved. Germline CDR1 reads GTSNPN; CDR2 reads SVGIG (reference sequence). The V end was cut by 1 base, the J end by 3 bases, with 10 bases between. The CDR3 has 14 amino acids. This CDR3 is CAWSESNFYNEQFF. The CDR3 DNA reads as TGTGCCTGGAGTGAATCGAACTTCTACAATGAGCAGTTCTTC.

Turning to this clone: The same CDR3 arises from other DNA sequences in this sample as well. The J gene is TRBJ1-5, the V gene TRBV18, with 9 bases identical to TRBD1. The germline V gene has CDR1 KGHSH and CDR2 LQKENI. The junction had 1 base not matched to a gene; V was cut back by 1 base and J by 3 bases. The CDR3 length is 15 residues. CDR3 coding DNA: TGTGCCAGCTCACCACGGACAGGGGACAATCAGCCCCAGCATTTT. It encodes CASSPRTGDNQPQHF.

The V gene is TRBV4-2, the J gene TRBJ2-5; D is possibly TRBD2 (5 bases). This CDR3 comprises 18 residues. Trimming left V 0 bases short and J 5 bases short, with 22 bases between. CDR1 and CDR2 (germline): LGHNA, YNFKEQ. In DNA, the CDR3 is TGTGCCAGCAGCCAAGATCGTTTCCGGGCCCGGAGGTGGGAGACCCAGTACTTC. As protein: CASSQDRFRARRWETQYF.

The chain joins TRBV28 to TRBJ1-5; the match to TRBD1 covers 8 bases. V lost 5 bases, J lost 0 bases, and 6 bases stayed unmatched. There are 16 residues in the CDR3. Germline CDR1 is MDHEN and CDR2 is SYDVKM. DNA of the CDR3: TGTGCCAGCAGTCATCAGGGGGCTATTAGCAATCAGCCCCAGCATTTT. Protein sequence: CASSHQGAISNQPQHF. Looking up the rest from reference TRBV28 and TRBJ1-5 gives the full variable domain: DVKVTQSSRYLVKRTGEKVFLECVQDMDHENMFWYRQDPGLGLRLIYFSYDVKMKEKGDIPEGYSVSREKKERFSLILESASTNQTSMYLCASSHQGAISNQPQHFGDGTRLSIL.

V is TRBV10-3 and J is TRBJ1-2, with a tentative D call TRBD1 (6 bases). V lost 4 bases, J lost 4 bases, and 10 bases lay in between. CDR1 ENHRY and CDR2 SYGVKD come from the germline V gene. The CDR3 spans 13 residues. CDR3 protein: CAISGLGGYGYTF. DNA for the CDR3: TGTGCCATCAGTGGTCTAGGGGGCTATGGCTACACCTTC.

The chain employs TRBV5-1 and TRBJ2-7; weak D call: TRBD1 (6 bases). The CDR3 is made up of 16 amino acids. Germline-derived CDR1 and CDR2 are SGHRS and YFSETQ. Trimming shortened V by 0 bases and J by 3 bases, and 16 bases separated the two germline ends. CDR3 region: CASSLVSGGAIYEQYF. CDR3 in DNA: TGCGCCAGCAGCTTGGTTAGTGGGGGCGCGATCTACGAGCAGTACTTC.